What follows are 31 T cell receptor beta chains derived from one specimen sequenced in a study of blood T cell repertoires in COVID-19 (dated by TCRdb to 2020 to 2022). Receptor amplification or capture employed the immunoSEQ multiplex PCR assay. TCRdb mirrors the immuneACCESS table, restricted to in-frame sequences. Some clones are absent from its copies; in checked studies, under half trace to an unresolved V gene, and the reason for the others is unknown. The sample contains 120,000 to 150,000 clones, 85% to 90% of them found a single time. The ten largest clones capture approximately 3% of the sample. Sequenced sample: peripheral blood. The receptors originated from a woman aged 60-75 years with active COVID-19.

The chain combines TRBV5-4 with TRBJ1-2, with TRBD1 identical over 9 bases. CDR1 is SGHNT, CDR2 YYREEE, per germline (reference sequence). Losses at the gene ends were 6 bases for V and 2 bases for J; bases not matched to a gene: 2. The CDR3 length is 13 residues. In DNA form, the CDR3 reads TGTGCCAGCAAAGGGACAGGGAACTATGGCTACACCTTC. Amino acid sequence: CASKGTGNYGYTF. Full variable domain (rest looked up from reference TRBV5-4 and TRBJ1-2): ETGVTQSPTHLIKTRGQQVTLRCSSQSGHNTVSWYQQALGQGPQFIFQYYREEENGRGNFPPRFSGLQFPNYSSELNVNALELDDSALYLCASKGTGNYGYTFGSGTRLTVV.

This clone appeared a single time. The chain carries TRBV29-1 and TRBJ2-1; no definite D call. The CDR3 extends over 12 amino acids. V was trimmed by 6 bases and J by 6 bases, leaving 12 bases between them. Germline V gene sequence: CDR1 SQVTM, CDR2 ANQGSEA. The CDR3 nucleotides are TGCAGCGTCGATCCGACTGTCAATGAGCAGTTCTTC. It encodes CSVDPTVNEQFF.

The CDR3 here is CAWSTGLKNQPQHF. The DNA of the CDR3 is TGTGCCTGGAGTACAGGGTTAAAGAATCAGCCCCAGCATTTT. The chain couples TRBV30 to TRBJ1-5; weak D call: TRBD1 (6 bases). Trimming removed 2 bases from V and 4 bases from J, with 12 bases in between. The CDR3 extends over 14 amino acids. CDR1 is GTSNPN and CDR2 is SVGIG in the germline V gene (reference sequence). Full variable domain (rest looked up from reference TRBV30 and TRBJ1-5): SQTIHQWPATLVQPVGSPLSLECTVEGTSNPNLYWYRQAAGRGLQLLFYSVGIGQISSEVPQNLSASRPQDRQFILSSKKLLLSDSGFYLCAWSTGLKNQPQHFGDGTRLSIL.

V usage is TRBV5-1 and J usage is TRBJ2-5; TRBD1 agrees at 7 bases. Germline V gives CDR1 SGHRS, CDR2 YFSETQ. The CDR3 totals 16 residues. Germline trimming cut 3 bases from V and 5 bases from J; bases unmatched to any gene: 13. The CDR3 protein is CASSSYEFDRDETQYF. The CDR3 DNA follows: TGCGCCAGCAGCTCCTACGAATTTGACAGGGACGAGACCCAGTACTTC.

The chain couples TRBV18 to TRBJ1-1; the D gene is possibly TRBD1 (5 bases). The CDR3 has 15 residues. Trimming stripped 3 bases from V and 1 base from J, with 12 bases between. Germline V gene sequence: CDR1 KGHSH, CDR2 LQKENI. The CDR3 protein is CASSPDSLQNTEAFF. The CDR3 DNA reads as TGTGCCAGCTCACCTGACAGTTTACAGAACACTGAAGCTTTCTTT.

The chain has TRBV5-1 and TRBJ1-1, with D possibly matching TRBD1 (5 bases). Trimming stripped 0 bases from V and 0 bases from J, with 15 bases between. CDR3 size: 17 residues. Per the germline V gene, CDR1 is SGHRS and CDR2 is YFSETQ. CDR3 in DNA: TGCGCCAGCAGCTTGGCCTTCCGACAGATCTTGAACACTGAAGCTTTCTTT. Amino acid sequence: CASSLAFRQILNTEAFF.

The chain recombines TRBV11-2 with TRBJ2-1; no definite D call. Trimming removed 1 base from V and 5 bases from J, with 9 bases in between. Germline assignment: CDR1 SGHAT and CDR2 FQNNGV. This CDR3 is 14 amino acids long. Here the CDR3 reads CASSLVQQNNEQFF. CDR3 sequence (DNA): TGTGCCAGCAGCTTAGTGCAACAGAACAATGAGCAGTTCTTC.

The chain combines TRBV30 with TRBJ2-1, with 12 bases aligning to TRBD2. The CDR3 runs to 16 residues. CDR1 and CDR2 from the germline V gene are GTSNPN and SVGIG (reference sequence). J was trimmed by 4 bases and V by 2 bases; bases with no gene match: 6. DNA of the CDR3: TGTGCCTGGAGTCGGACTAGCGGGACGGTTTACAATGAGCAGTTCTTC. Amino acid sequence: CAWSRTSGTVYNEQFF.

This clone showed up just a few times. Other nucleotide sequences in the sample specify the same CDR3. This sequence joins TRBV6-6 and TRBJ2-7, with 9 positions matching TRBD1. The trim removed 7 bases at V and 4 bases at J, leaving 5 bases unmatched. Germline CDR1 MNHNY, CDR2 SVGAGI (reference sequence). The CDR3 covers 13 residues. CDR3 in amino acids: CASTPTGGYEQYF. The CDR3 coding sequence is TGTGCCAGCACTCCGACAGGGGGATACGAGCAGTACTTC.

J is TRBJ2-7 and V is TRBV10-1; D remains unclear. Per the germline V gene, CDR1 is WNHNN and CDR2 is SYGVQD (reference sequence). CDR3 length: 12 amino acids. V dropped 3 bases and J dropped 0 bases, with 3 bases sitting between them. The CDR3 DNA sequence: TGCGCCAGCAGTGACAGCTCCTACGAGCAGTACTTC. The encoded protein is CASSDSSYEQYF.

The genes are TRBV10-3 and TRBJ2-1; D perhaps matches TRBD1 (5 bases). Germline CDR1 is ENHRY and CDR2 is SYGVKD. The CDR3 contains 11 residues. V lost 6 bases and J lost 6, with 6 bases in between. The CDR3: CAIRGPNEQFF. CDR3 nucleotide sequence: TGTGCCATCAGGGGGCCCAATGAGCAGTTCTTC.

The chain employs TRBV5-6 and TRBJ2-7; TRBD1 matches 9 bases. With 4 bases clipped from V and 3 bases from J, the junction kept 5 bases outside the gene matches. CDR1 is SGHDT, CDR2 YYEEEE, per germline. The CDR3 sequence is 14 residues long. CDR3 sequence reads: CASSTGTGYYEQYF. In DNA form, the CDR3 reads TGTGCCAGCAGCACCGGGACAGGGTACTACGAGCAGTACTTC. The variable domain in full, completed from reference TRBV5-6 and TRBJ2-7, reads DAGVTQSPTHLIKTRGQQVTLRCSPKSGHDTVSWYQQALGQGPQFIFQYYEEEERQRGNFPDRFSGHQFPNYSSELNVNALLLGDSALYLCASSTGTGYYEQYFGPGTRLTVT.

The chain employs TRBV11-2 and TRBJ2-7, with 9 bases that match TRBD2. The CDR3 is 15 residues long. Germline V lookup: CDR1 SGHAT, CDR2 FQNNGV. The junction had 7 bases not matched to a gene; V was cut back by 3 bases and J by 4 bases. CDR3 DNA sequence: TGTGCCAGCAGCTTTAGTAGCGGGAGAAGTTACGAGCAGTACTTC. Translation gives CASSFSSGRSYEQYF.

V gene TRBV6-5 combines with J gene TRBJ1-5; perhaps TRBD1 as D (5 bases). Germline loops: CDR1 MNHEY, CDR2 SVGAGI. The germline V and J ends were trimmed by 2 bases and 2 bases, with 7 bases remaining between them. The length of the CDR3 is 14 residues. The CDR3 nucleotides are TGTGCCAGCAGTTACAGGGGTGGCAATCAGCCCCAGCATTTT. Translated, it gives CASSYRGGNQPQHF.

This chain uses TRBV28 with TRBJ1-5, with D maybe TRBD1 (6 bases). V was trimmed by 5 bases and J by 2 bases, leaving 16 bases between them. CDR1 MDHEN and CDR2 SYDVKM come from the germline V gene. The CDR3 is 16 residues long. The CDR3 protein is CASSTGGGLGNQPQHF. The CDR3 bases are TGTGCCAGCAGTACTGGGGGGGGCTTGGGCAATCAGCCCCAGCATTTT.

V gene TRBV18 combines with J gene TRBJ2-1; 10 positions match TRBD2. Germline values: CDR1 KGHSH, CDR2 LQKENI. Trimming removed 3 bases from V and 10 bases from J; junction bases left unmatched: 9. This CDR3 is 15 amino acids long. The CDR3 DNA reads TGTGCCAGCTCACCTGGACTAGCGGACGGGGGGGAGCAGTTCTTC. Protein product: CASSPGLADGGEQFF.

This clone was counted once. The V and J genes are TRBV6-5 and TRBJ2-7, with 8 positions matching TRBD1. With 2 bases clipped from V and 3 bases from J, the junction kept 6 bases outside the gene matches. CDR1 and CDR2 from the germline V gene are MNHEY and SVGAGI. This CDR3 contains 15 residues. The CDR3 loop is CASSYKVGQVYEQYF. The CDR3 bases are TGTGCCAGCAGTTACAAGGTGGGACAGGTCTACGAGCAGTACTTC.

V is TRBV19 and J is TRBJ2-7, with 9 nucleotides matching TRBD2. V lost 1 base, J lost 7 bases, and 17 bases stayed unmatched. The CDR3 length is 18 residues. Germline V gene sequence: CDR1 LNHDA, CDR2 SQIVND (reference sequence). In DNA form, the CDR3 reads TGTGCCAGTAGTATAGCCCCAACCTTTAGCGGGAGTTCGTGGGAGCAGTACTTC. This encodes CASSIAPTFSGSSWEQYF.

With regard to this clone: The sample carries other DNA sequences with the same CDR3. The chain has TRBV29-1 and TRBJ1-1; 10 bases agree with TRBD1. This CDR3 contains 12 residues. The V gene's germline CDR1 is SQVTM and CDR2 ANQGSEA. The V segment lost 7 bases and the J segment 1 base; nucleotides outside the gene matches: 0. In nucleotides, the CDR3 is TGCAGCGGGGACAGGGGGAACACTGAAGCTTTCTTT. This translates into CSGDRGNTEAFF.

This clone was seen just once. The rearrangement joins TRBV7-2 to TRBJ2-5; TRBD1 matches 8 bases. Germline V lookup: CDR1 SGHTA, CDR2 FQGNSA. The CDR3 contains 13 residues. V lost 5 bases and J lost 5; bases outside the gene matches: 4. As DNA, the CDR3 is TGTGCCAGCAGCGGACAGGGCCTGGAGACCCAGTACTTC. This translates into CASSGQGLETQYF.

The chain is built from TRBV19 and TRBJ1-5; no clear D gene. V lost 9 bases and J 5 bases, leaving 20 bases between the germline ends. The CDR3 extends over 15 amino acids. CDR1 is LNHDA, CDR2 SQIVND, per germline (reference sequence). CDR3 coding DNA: TGTGCCAGCAAGCCGCTAATTCGGTCCCATCAGCCCCAGCATTTT. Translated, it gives CASKPLIRSHQPQHF. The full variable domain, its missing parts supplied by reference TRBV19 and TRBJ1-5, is DGGITQSPKYLFRKEGQNVTLSCEQNLNHDAMYWYRQDPGQGLRLIYYSQIVNDFQKGDIAEGYSVSREKKESFPLTVTSAQKNPTAFYLCASKPLIRSHQPQHFGDGTRLSIL.

The CDR3 sequence: CASSPPARDYGYTF. The DNA of the CDR3 is TGTGCCAGCTCACCACCCGCAAGAGACTATGGCTACACCTTC. This chain joins TRBV18 and TRBJ1-2, with D uncertain. Trimming took off 0 bases at V and 3 bases at J, with 8 bases between the two ends. The CDR3 contains 14 residues. Germline V CDR1 and CDR2: KGHSH, LQKENI.

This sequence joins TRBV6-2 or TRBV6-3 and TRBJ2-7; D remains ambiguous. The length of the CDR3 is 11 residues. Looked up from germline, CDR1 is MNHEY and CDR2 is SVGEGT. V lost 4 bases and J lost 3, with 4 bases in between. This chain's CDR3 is CASSSLYEQYF. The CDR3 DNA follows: TGTGCCAGCAGTTCCCTCTACGAGCAGTACTTC.

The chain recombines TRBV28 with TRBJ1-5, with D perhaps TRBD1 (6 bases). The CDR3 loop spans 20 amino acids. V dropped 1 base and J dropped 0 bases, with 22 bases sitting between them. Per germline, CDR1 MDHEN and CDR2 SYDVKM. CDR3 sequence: CASSLYSGGHRDYSNQPQHF. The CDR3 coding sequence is TGTGCCAGCAGTTTATACTCCGGCGGACACAGGGACTATAGCAATCAGCCCCAGCATTTT.

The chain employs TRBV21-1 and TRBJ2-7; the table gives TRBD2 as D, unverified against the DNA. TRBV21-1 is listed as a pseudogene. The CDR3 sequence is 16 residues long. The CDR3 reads CASSGRGRVRTYEQYF. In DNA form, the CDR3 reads TGTGCCAGCAGCGGGAGGGGACGGGTCAGGACCTACGAGCAGTACTTC.

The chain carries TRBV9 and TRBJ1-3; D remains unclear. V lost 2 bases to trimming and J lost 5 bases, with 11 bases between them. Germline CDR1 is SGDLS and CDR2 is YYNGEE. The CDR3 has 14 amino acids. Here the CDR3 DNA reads TGTGCCAGCAGCGTGGCCGGAGGCCGAAACACCATATATTTT. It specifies CASSVAGGRNTIYF.

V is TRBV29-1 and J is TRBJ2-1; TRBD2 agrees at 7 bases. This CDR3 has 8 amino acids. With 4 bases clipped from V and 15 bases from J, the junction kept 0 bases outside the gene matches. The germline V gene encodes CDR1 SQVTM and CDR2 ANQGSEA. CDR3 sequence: CSVGGGFF. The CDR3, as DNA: TGCAGCGTTGGGGGGGGGTTCTTC.

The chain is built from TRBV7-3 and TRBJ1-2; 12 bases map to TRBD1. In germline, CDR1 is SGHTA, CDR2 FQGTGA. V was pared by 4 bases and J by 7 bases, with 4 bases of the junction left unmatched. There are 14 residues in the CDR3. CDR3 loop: CASSSGTGGVGYTF. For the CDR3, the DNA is TGTGCCAGCAGCTCCGGGACAGGGGGCGTTGGCTACACCTTC.

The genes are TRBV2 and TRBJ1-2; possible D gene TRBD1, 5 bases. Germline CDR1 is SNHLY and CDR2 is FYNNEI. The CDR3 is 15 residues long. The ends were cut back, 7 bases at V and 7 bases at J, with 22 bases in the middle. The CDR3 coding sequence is TGTGCCAGCACTAGGGGACTCGGGGGGTTCTCTGGCTACACCTTC. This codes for CASTRGLGGFSGYTF.

In DNA form, the CDR3 reads TGTGCCAGCAGCCCCGGGACAGGCGAAACTGAAGCTTTCTTT. The encoded protein is CASSPGTGETEAFF. The rearrangement joins TRBV7-9 to TRBJ1-1, with 8 bases fitting TRBD1. CDR3 length: 14 residues. Germline CDR1 is SEHNR and CDR2 is FQNEAQ (reference sequence). Trimming cost V 5 bases and J 5 bases; bases outside gene matches: 7.

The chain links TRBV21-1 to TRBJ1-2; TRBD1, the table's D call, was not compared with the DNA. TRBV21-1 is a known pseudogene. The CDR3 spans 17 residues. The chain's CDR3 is CASGRGGRGRTGYGYTF. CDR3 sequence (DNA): TGTGCCAGCGGCAGAGGGGGCAGGGGGCGCACCGGCTATGGCTACACCTTC.